The entry that follows covers one TCR beta chain sequence. Its antigen is not identified. This sample was included in a study of cytomegalovirus exposure and HLA in healthy donors. Findings and caveats of the study: The later analysis indicated that the majority of CMV-associated TCR beta chains appeared HLA-restricted. There were some public TCRs occurring in many donors, but most TCR sequences were rare.

Use of 60 Vbeta and 13 Jbeta primers characterized the PCR. TCRdb's table, derived via immunoSEQ multiplex PCR, lists solely in-frame clones and lacks some. In the table there are 150,000 or so clones, around 80% of which are singletons. The length of the CDR3 is 15 residues. The V and J ends lost 2 bases and 3 bases respectively, with 13 bases between them. CDR1 and CDR2 (germline): MNHEY, SVGAGI. The sequencing sample was made of PBMCs. The chain has TRBV6-5 and TRBJ2-5; possibly TRBD1 for D (6 bases). This clonotype was obtained from a man aged 35-49 years in good health and CMV-seropositive. This CDR3 reads CASSYSGQKEETQYF. The CDR3 bases are TGTGCCAGCAGTTACAGCGGACAGAAGGAAGAGACCCAGTACTTC.